A single sample gave rise to the 20 T cell receptor beta chains below, sequenced in a study of neoadjuvant nivolumab and ipilimumab in lung cancer. TCRdb keeps only in-frame clones here, not all; method: immunoSEQ multiplex PCR. Among fewer than 25,000 clones listed, more than 65% were seen once. Sequenced here: peripheral blood, sampled before neoadjuvant nivolumab, alone or with ipilimumab. The receptors were gathered from an adult with non-small cell lung cancer.

The chain joins TRBV5-1 to TRBJ2-7; TRBD2 matches at 10 bases. The V gene end was trimmed by 4 bases and the J gene end by 5 bases; junction bases not matched to a gene: 6. Germline V lookup: CDR1 SGHRS, CDR2 YFSETQ. The CDR3 length is 14 residues. The CDR3 sequence is CASSTGLAEHEQYF. The CDR3 DNA sequence: TGCGCCAGCAGCACAGGACTAGCGGAACACGAGCAGTACTTC.

This clone appeared once. The CDR3 region has the DNA TGCGCCAGCAGCTCCCAGGGTGAGGGCACAGATACGCAGTATTTT. Amino acids: CASSSQGEGTDTQYF. J is TRBJ2-3 and V is TRBV5-1, with D maybe TRBD1 (5 bases). Germline CDR1 reads SGHRS; CDR2 reads YFSETQ. Trimming took off 3 bases at V and 1 base at J, with 12 bases between the two ends. The CDR3 covers 15 residues.

This chain uses TRBV6-5 with TRBJ2-2; D remains unclear. This CDR3 is built from 15 residues. Germline V lookup: CDR1 MNHEY, CDR2 SVGAGI. V was trimmed by 2 bases and J by 6 bases, leaving 13 bases between them. In nucleotides, the CDR3 is TGTGCCAGCAGTTACGCCGTAACTATTTCCGGGGAGCTGTTTTTT. Translating it yields CASSYAVTISGELFF.

The chain uses TRBV29-1 and TRBJ2-3, with D maybe TRBD1 (5 bases). The V end lost 8 bases, the J end lost 0 bases, and 9 bases lay between the germline ends. Germline CDR1 SQVTM, CDR2 ANQGSEA. This CDR3 region has 12 residues. The DNA for the CDR3 is TGCAGCCTCAGGGTTAGCACAGATACGCAGTATTTT. This sequence encodes CSLRVSTDTQYF.

J is TRBJ2-1 and V is TRBV4-1; the D is unclear. From germline, CDR1 is MGHRA and CDR2 YSYEKL. V was clipped by 0 bases and J by 10 bases, with 7 bases between them. This CDR3 has 12 residues. This CDR3 reads CASSQDREEQFF. The DNA for the CDR3 is TGCGCCAGCAGCCAAGATCGAGAAGAGCAGTTCTTC.

The chain is built from TRBV28 and TRBJ1-4; no clear D. Germline-derived CDR1 and CDR2 are MDHEN and SYDVKM. This CDR3 has 11 amino acids. Trimming took off 5 bases at V and 5 bases at J, with 3 bases between the two ends. DNA of the CDR3: TGTGCCAGCAGTCAGAATGAAAAACTGTTTTTT. It yields the protein CASSQNEKLFF. Filled out from reference TRBV28 and TRBJ1-4, the complete variable domain reads DVKVTQSSRYLVKRTGEKVFLECVQDMDHENMFWYRQDPGLGLRLIYFSYDVKMKEKGDIPEGYSVSREKKERFSLILESASTNQTSMYLCASSQNEKLFFGSGTQLSVL.

The genes are TRBV11-3 and TRBJ2-7, with 7 bases lining up with TRBD1. This CDR3 has 14 amino acids. Germline V gene sequence: CDR1 SGHNT, CDR2 YENEEA. The V gene end was trimmed by 4 bases and the J gene end by 4 bases; junction bases not matched to a gene: 7. CDR3 coding DNA: TGTGCCAGCAGCTCCCGGGACAGATATTACGAGCAGTACTTC. Translating it yields CASSSRDRYYEQYF.

V gene TRBV9 combines with J gene TRBJ1-1; 8 nucleotides line up with TRBD1. The V gene's germline CDR1 is SGDLS and CDR2 YYNGEE. Germline trimming cut 0 bases from V and 3 bases from J; bases unmatched to any gene: 1. The CDR3 spans 14 residues. CDR3 sequence (DNA): TGTGCCAGCAGCGTAGCAGGGGGCTACACTGAAGCTTTCTTT. Protein: CASSVAGGYTEAFF.

This clone was counted once. This chain joins TRBV20-1 and TRBJ2-3; unclear D gene. Germline V lookup: CDR1 DFQATT, CDR2 SNEGSKA (reference sequence). The CDR3 loop spans 11 amino acids. V lost 6 bases and J lost 9, with 13 bases in between. The CDR3 sequence is CSAPFGRTQYF. CDR3 bases: TGCAGTGCCCCATTCGGTAGGACGCAGTATTTT.

The chain couples TRBV4-1 to TRBJ1-2; D gene ambiguous. The CDR3 is 15 amino acids. The germline V gene encodes CDR1 MGHRA and CDR2 YSYEKL. V lost 0 bases and J lost 3, with 11 bases in between. The CDR3 nucleotides read TGCGCCAGCAGCCAAGATGAGGGAATTGACTATGGCTACACCTTC. Protein: CASSQDEGIDYGYTF.

CDR3 sequence (DNA): TGTGCCAGCTCACCGACAGGGAATCAGCCCCAGCATTTT. It specifies CASSPTGNQPQHF. The chain joins TRBV18 to TRBJ1-5; 7 bases line up with TRBD1. V lost 3 bases, J lost 4 bases, and 0 bases stayed unmatched. Germline V gives CDR1 KGHSH, CDR2 LQKENI. This CDR3 spans 13 amino acids.

V gene TRBV11-2 combines with J gene TRBJ1-5; the D is unclear. In germline, CDR1 is SGHAT, CDR2 FQNNGV. The V gene lost 3 bases and the J gene lost 7 bases, with 10 bases spanning the gap. This CDR3 comprises 13 residues. The CDR3 DNA sequence: TGTGCCAGCAGCTTGGACTACTGGCAGCCCCAGCATTTT. Protein sequence: CASSLDYWQPQHF.

Here the CDR3 reads CASSLSSYNEQFF. CDR3 nucleotides: TGTGCCAGCAGTTTATCGTCCTACAATGAGCAGTTCTTC. The chain joins TRBV27 to TRBJ2-1; D call uncertain. Germline CDR1 is MNHEY and CDR2 is SMNVEV (reference sequence). CDR3 size: 13 residues. V was cut by 0 bases and J by 1 base, with 1 base left in between.

The CDR3, as DNA: TGTGCCTGGAACGTAGGGGCGTACAATGAGCAGTTCTTC. This codes for CAWNVGAYNEQFF. This chain joins TRBV30 and TRBJ2-1; tentative D call: TRBD1 (5 bases). V was shortened by 4 bases and J by 4 bases, with 11 bases between the two germline ends. This CDR3 is 13 amino acids long. CDR1 and CDR2 from the germline V gene are GTSNPN and SVGIG (reference sequence). Using reference TRBV30 and TRBJ2-1 for the parts outside the CDR3, the full variable domain is SQTIHQWPATLVQPVGSPLSLECTVEGTSNPNLYWYRQAAGRGLQLLFYSVGIGQISSEVPQNLSASRPQDRQFILSSKKLLLSDSGFYLCAWNVGAYNEQFFGPGTRLTVL.

The chain employs TRBV27 and TRBJ2-5, with a possible D match to TRBD2 (5 bases). The germline V gene has CDR1 MNHEY and CDR2 SMNVEV (reference sequence). The V end lost 3 bases, the J end lost 7 bases, and 15 bases lay between the germline ends. The length of the CDR3 is 14 residues. The CDR3 DNA reads as TGTGCCAGCAGTTTGTTCGGCTCCGGGGTGACCCAGTACTTC. Translating it yields CASSLFGSGVTQYF.

The V and J genes are TRBV5-1 and TRBJ1-1, with a possible D match to TRBD1 (5 bases). The germline V gene encodes CDR1 SGHRS and CDR2 YFSETQ. Trimming stripped 0 bases from V and 3 bases from J, with 9 bases between. This CDR3 region has 14 residues. The CDR3 reads CASSLVQGYTEAFF. CDR3 nucleotide sequence: TGCGCCAGCAGCTTGGTTCAGGGATACACTGAAGCTTTCTTT.

The chain joins TRBV5-1 to TRBJ2-5; 7 bases agree with TRBD2. This CDR3 comprises 11 residues. Germline loops: CDR1 SGHRS, CDR2 YFSETQ. V dropped 4 bases and J dropped 9; count of bases not matched to a gene: 3. The CDR3 spells CASSLRGAQYF. In DNA form, the CDR3 reads TGCGCCAGCAGCCTCCGGGGGGCCCAGTACTTC.

This rearrangement joins TRBV11-3 to TRBJ2-7, with 7 bases fitting TRBD1. The V segment lost 2 bases and the J segment 2 bases; nucleotides outside the gene matches: 3. This CDR3 region has 14 residues. Germline CDR1 SGHNT, CDR2 YENEEA. The CDR3 DNA is TGTGCCAGCAGCTTATTCCAGGGGGCCTACGAGCAGTACTTC. This sequence encodes CASSLFQGAYEQYF.

The chain joins TRBV9 to TRBJ2-5; TRBD2 agrees at 14 bases. The ends lost 5 bases at V and 4 bases at J; junction bases unmatched: 4. The CDR3 sequence is 15 residues long. Germline V gene lookup returns CDR1 SGDLS and CDR2 YYNGEE. The CDR3 nucleotides are TGTGCCAGCAGTCTTGGACTAGCGGGAGGAGAGACCCAGTACTTC. As protein: CASSLGLAGGETQYF.

This clone was recorded a few times. The chain joins TRBV10-3 to TRBJ2-7; no firm D call. The V end lost 4 bases, the J end lost 3 bases, and 16 bases lay between the germline ends. Looked up from germline, CDR1 is ENHRY and CDR2 is SYGVKD. This CDR3 region has 15 residues. CDR3 in DNA: TGTGCCATCAGTGCCGAGGTTGTGTATATCTACGAGCAGTACTTC. As protein: CAISAEVVYIYEQYF.